These 25 T cell receptor beta chains came from one sample sequenced in a study of control samples from healthy donors and cancer patients. Only in-frame clones appear in the TCRdb table, and some are missing; sequencing was by immunoSEQ multiplex PCR. In the table there are 50,000 or so clones, approximately 80% of which are singletons. Sequenced: blood. The origin of the receptors is an older man in good health.

This rearrangement joins TRBV6-5 to TRBJ2-1; D remains unclear. Germline V gene sequence: CDR1 MNHEY, CDR2 SVGAGI. The CDR3 is 13 residues long. The ends were cut back, 5 bases at V and 9 bases at J, with 14 bases in the middle. As DNA, the CDR3 is TGTGCCAGCAGTCTCCATATTAGAAGTGAGCAGTTCTTC. It encodes CASSLHIRSEQFF.

In this sample, this clone turned up once. The chain links TRBV3-1 (or the pseudogene TRBV3-2) to TRBJ2-7; TRBD2 is a possible D gene (5 bases). V was cut by 3 bases and J by 0 bases, with 15 bases left in between. The CDR3 length is 16 residues. Germline values: CDR1 LGHDT, CDR2 YNNKEL (reference sequence). The DNA for the CDR3 is TGTGCCAGCAGCCAGTCCCTTAGCGTAAGCTCCTACGAGCAGTACTTC. Amino acid sequence: CASSQSLSVSSYEQYF.

This clone was counted between two and nine times. The chain carries TRBV6-6 and TRBJ1-5; 7 bases align to TRBD1. The trim removed 5 bases at V and 6 bases at J, leaving 7 bases unmatched. In germline, CDR1 is MNHNY, CDR2 SVGAGI (reference sequence). The CDR3 spans 14 residues. The CDR3 sequence: CASSVTGWSQPQHF. The CDR3 DNA follows: TGTGCCAGCAGTGTGACAGGGTGGAGTCAGCCCCAGCATTTT.

This sequence joins TRBV5-1 and TRBJ2-1, with D maybe TRBD1 (6 bases). The germline gives CDR1 SGHRS, CDR2 YFSETQ. The CDR3 is 14 residues long. V was pared by 4 bases and J by 9 bases, with 17 bases between. The CDR3 nucleotides read TGCGCCAGCAGCGCAGGGGAACCTCTGAGTGAGCAGTTCTTC. This gives the protein CASSAGEPLSEQFF.

The chain links TRBV7-2 to TRBJ1-3, with D possibly matching TRBD1 (6 bases). V lost 3 bases to trimming and J lost 8 bases, with 11 bases between them. The CDR3 totals 13 residues. Germline V gene sequence: CDR1 SGHTA, CDR2 FQGNSA. The CDR3 here is CASSFSRGDTIYF. In DNA, the CDR3 is TGTGCCAGCAGCTTCTCCAGGGGCGACACCATATATTTT.

CDR3 nucleotides: TGTGCCAGCAGTATATCTATGGTGATGAACACTGAAGCTTTCTTT. Its protein is CASSISMVMNTEAFF. V gene TRBV6-6 combines with J gene TRBJ1-1; unclear D gene. V was cut by 5 bases and J by 0 bases, with 13 bases left in between. This CDR3 is 15 amino acids long. Germline V gene sequence: CDR1 MNHNY, CDR2 SVGAGI (reference sequence).

This chain links TRBV2 with TRBJ1-1; no reliable D call. V lost 3 bases and J lost 3, with 5 bases in between. The CDR3 contains 12 residues. CDR1 is SNHLY, CDR2 FYNNEI, per germline. The CDR3 region has the DNA TGTGCCAGCAGTGACAGCCACACTGAAGCTTTCTTT. Its translation is CASSDSHTEAFF.

This chain links TRBV2 with TRBJ2-6; D remains ambiguous. Germline-derived CDR1 and CDR2 are SNHLY and FYNNEI. CDR3 length: 17 residues. The V and J ends lost 4 bases and 1 base respectively, with 14 bases between them. CDR3 coding DNA: TGTGCCAGCAGTGGCGAGGTCGACAAGTCTGGGGCCAACGTCCTGACTTTC. As protein: CASSGEVDKSGANVLTF.

The chain is built from TRBV18 and TRBJ1-1; the match to TRBD1 covers 7 bases. This CDR3 comprises 15 residues. Germline lookup yields CDR1 KGHSH and CDR2 LQKENI. The J segment lost 0 bases and the V segment lost 2 bases, leaving 3 bases of the junction unmatched. CDR3 residues: CASSPMTGLNTEAFF. DNA of the CDR3: TGTGCCAGCTCACCAATGACAGGGTTGAACACTGAAGCTTTCTTT.

The J gene is TRBJ1-5, the V gene TRBV6-6; weak D call: TRBD1 (6 bases). Trimming removed 6 bases at V and 5 bases at J, with 14 bases between. Germline V CDR1 and CDR2: MNHNY, SVGAGI (reference sequence). The CDR3 extends over 14 amino acids. The CDR3 bases are TGTGCCAGCAGAAGAGGGGGAGAGGATCAGCCCCAGCATTTT. It codes for CASRRGGEDQPQHF.

To note about this clone: Additional DNA sequences in this sample encode the identical CDR3. The V call is TRBV14, the J call TRBJ1-4; TRBD1 is a possible D gene (6 bases). CDR3 length: 15 residues. Trimming pared 4 bases from V and 7 bases from J, leaving 16 bases between. Germline CDR1 SGHDN, CDR2 FVKESK. CDR3 bases: TGTGCCAGCAGCCTAGAGCCAGGGGCCGGTGAAAAACTGTTTTTT. Amino acids: CASSLEPGAGEKLFF.

This chain uses TRBV12-3 or TRBV12-4 with TRBJ2-1; no clear D gene. V gave up 3 bases and J gave up 4 bases, with 4 bases separating them. The CDR3 is made up of 12 amino acids. In DNA form, the CDR3 reads TGTGCCAGCAGTTTGCGTTACAATGAGCAGTTCTTC. Protein product: CASSLRYNEQFF.

The chain employs TRBV29-1 and TRBJ2-1; perhaps TRBD2 as D (6 bases). Trimming removed 3 bases from V and 4 bases from J, with 10 bases in between. The CDR3 has 13 amino acids. The V gene's germline CDR1 is SQVTM and CDR2 ANQGSEA. CDR3 bases: TGCAGCGTTGACGCCGGGGGATACAATGAGCAGTTCTTC. Translation gives CSVDAGGYNEQFF.

The J gene is TRBJ1-5, the V gene TRBV7-2; D possibly corresponds to TRBD1 (5 bases). V lost 2 bases and J lost 3, with 17 bases in between. CDR3 length: 17 amino acids. Per the germline V gene, CDR1 is SGHTA and CDR2 is FQGNSA. In nucleotides, the CDR3 is TGTGCCAGCAGCTTACGGGGTTATGGGGGTATCAATCAGCCCCAGCATTTT. This encodes CASSLRGYGGINQPQHF.

V usage is TRBV5-6 and J usage is TRBJ1-1, with D tentatively TRBD1 (6 bases). Germline CDR1 is SGHDT and CDR2 is YYEEEE. The length of the CDR3 is 18 residues. V gave up 2 bases and J gave up 0 bases, with 20 bases separating them. This CDR3 is CASSLYTGASIMNTEAFF. CDR3 nucleotide sequence: TGTGCCAGCAGCTTATATACGGGGGCCTCAATCATGAACACTGAAGCTTTCTTT.

V is TRBV24-1 and J is TRBJ2-7; TRBD1 aligns across 9 bases. CDR1 and CDR2 from the germline V gene are KGHDR and SFDVKD. The length of the CDR3 is 16 residues. With V trimmed by 4 bases and J by 5 bases, 11 bases remained unmatched. CDR3 DNA: TGTGCCACCAGTGAGTCCACCGGGACAGGGAGGGACGAGCAGTACTTC. Translated, it gives CATSESTGTGRDEQYF.

J is TRBJ1-1 and V is TRBV7-2, with D tentatively TRBD1 (6 bases). V was pared by 6 bases and J by 4 bases, with 15 bases between. Per the germline V gene, CDR1 is SGHTA and CDR2 is FQGNSA. This CDR3 has 14 amino acids. DNA for the CDR3: TGTGCCAGCAGGTTAAACCAGGGGCTCACTGAAGCTTTCTTT. Translation: CASRLNQGLTEAFF.

This clone is a singleton in its sample. The V gene is TRBV5-1, the J gene TRBJ2-1; D not resolved. CDR3 length equals 15 residues. V shed 5 bases and J shed 10 bases, with 22 bases lying between them. Looked up from germline, CDR1 is SGHRS and CDR2 is YFSETQ. The CDR3 DNA sequence: TGCGCCAGCAGGGACCGTCCGGCCCCCGGAAGAGAGCAGTTCTTC. It translates to CASRDRPAPGREQFF.

This sequence joins TRBV5-1 and TRBJ2-1; no clear D gene. V lost 0 bases and J 9 bases, leaving 13 bases between the germline ends. The CDR3 is made up of 14 amino acids. Germline V gene lookup returns CDR1 SGHRS and CDR2 YFSETQ. The CDR3 coding sequence is TGCGCCAGCAGCTTGGACCTCATCCCGGCTGAGCAGTTCTTC. It translates to CASSLDLIPAEQFF. Looking up the rest from reference TRBV5-1 and TRBJ2-1 gives the full variable domain: KAGVTQTPRYLIKTRGQQVTLSCSPISGHRSVSWYQQTPGQGLQFLFEYFSETQRNKGNFPGRFSGRQFSNSRSEMNVSTLELGDSALYLCASSLDLIPAEQFFGPGTRLTVL.

V gene TRBV28 combines with J gene TRBJ2-1; TRBD1 might be the D (5 bases). Germline V gives CDR1 MDHEN, CDR2 SYDVKM. The CDR3 is made up of 15 amino acids. Trimming took off 3 bases at V and 6 bases at J, with 15 bases between the two ends. The CDR3 region has the DNA TGTGCCAGCAGTTTGGTAGGGGTGGGGCGCAATGAGCAGTTCTTC. Protein: CASSLVGVGRNEQFF.

The chain carries TRBV27 and TRBJ2-7; D is perhaps TRBD1 (6 bases). The ends were cut back, 7 bases at V and 3 bases at J, with 13 bases in the middle. Germline V gene lookup returns CDR1 MNHEY and CDR2 SMNVEV (reference sequence). The CDR3 has 13 amino acids. CDR3 amino acids: CASKHQGYYEQYF. The CDR3 DNA reads TGTGCCAGCAAACATCAGGGGTACTACGAGCAGTACTTC.

The V and J genes are TRBV30 and TRBJ1-6, with 7 bases fitting TRBD1. The CDR3 is made up of 14 amino acids. Germline V gene data show CDR1 as GTSNPN and CDR2 as SVGIG (reference sequence). With V trimmed by 6 bases and J by 5 bases, 7 bases remained unmatched. The CDR3 reads CACSRGTDNSPLHF. DNA of the CDR3: TGTGCCTGCAGCCGGGGGACAGATAATTCACCCCTCCACTTT.

The CDR3: CASSLGDRGGYTF. Here the CDR3 DNA reads TGTGCCAGCAGCTTAGGAGACAGGGGTGGCTACACCTTC. The J gene is TRBJ1-2, the V gene TRBV7-9; 8 nucleotides line up with TRBD1. The ends lost 1 base at V and 7 bases at J; junction bases unmatched: 2. Germline V lookup: CDR1 SEHNR, CDR2 FQNEAQ (reference sequence). This CDR3 is 13 amino acids long.

J is TRBJ2-3 and V is TRBV5-4; D remains ambiguous. The CDR3 length is 15 residues. The V end lost 2 bases, the J end lost 0 bases, and 10 bases lay between the germline ends. Per germline, CDR1 SGHNT and CDR2 YYREEE (reference sequence). The chain's CDR3 is CASSLGGMSTDTQYF. Here the CDR3 DNA reads TGTGCCAGCAGCTTAGGTGGGATGAGCACAGATACGCAGTATTTT.

The V and J genes are TRBV4-1 and TRBJ2-3, with D possibly TRBD1 on 7 matching bases. Trimming shortened V by 1 base and J by 13 bases, and 15 bases separated the two germline ends. Per the germline V gene, CDR1 is MGHRA and CDR2 is YSYEKL. The CDR3 is 13 amino acids. In DNA form, the CDR3 reads TGCGCCAGCAGCCAAGCGGGAGTGGGGACAGAGTATTTT. It specifies CASSQAGVGTEYF.